This passage covers 22 T cell receptor beta chains from one sample sequenced in a study of shared clonotypes between healthy human individuals. Assay used: immunoSEQ multiplex PCR; TCRdb lists only in-frame clones, some missing. This sample yields some 2,500,000 clones, of which roughly 93% are seen a single time; 0.36% belongs to the top ten. Sequencing was done on a sample of naive CD4+ T cells from PBMCs. Described subset: CD45RA+ positively selected. These receptors came from a man aged 18 to 29 in good health. Some clones in this sample may be carry-over from other donors' samples.

The chain recombines TRBV18 with TRBJ2-7; 9 bases match TRBD2. Germline trimming cut 0 bases from V and 7 bases from J; bases unmatched to any gene: 4. CDR1 KGHSH and CDR2 LQKENI come from the germline V gene. The CDR3 runs to 14 residues. The CDR3 loop is CASSPPIAGGEQYF. CDR3 DNA: TGTGCCAGCTCACCACCGATCGCGGGGGGGGAGCAGTACTTC.

The J gene is TRBJ2-2, the V gene TRBV9, with D perhaps matching TRBD2 (6 bases). CDR3 size: 17 residues. V was cut by 0 bases and J by 1 base, with 13 bases left in between. Germline values: CDR1 SGDLS, CDR2 YYNGEE. The CDR3 loop reads CASSVEFGSGNTGELFF. CDR3 coding DNA: TGTGCCAGCAGCGTAGAGTTCGGTAGCGGGAACACCGGGGAGCTGTTTTTT.

The chain joins TRBV11-3 to TRBJ2-2, with 8 bases matching TRBD2. Losses at the gene ends were 5 bases for V and 4 bases for J; bases not matched to a gene: 12. CDR3 length: 17 residues. The germline CDR1 and CDR2 sequences are SGHNT and YENEEA. CDR3 sequence: CASSGGGPSGFTGELFF. The CDR3 bases are TGTGCCAGCAGCGGCGGGGGGCCTAGCGGGTTCACCGGGGAGCTGTTTTTT.

This chain links TRBV30 with TRBJ1-2; D is uncertain. Germline V gene data show CDR1 as GTSNPN and CDR2 as SVGIG (reference sequence). The V end was cut by 1 base, the J end by 1 base, with 7 bases between. This CDR3 has 13 residues. The CDR3 protein is CAWSEHFNYGYTF. In DNA, the CDR3 is TGTGCCTGGAGTGAGCATTTTAACTATGGCTACACCTTC.

This chain joins TRBV27 and TRBJ2-1, with D perhaps TRBD2 (6 bases). The germline V and J ends were trimmed by 4 bases and 4 bases, with 14 bases remaining between them. Per the germline V gene, CDR1 is MNHEY and CDR2 is SMNVEV (reference sequence). CDR3 length: 15 amino acids. CDR3 in DNA: TGTGCCAGCAGTTCCTTTCAGGGACTTTACAATGAGCAGTTCTTC. Translating it yields CASSSFQGLYNEQFF.

The J gene is TRBJ1-4, the V gene TRBV28; D not resolved. Germline values: CDR1 MDHEN, CDR2 SYDVKM. This CDR3 spans 11 amino acids. With 5 bases removed from V and 8 bases from J, the gap between germline ends came to 6 bases. This CDR3 reads CASSGVEKLFF. The CDR3 DNA is TGTGCCAGCAGTGGGGTCGAAAAACTGTTTTTT.

Concerning this clone itself: The CDR3 ends on some other residue instead of the conserved phenylalanine or tryptophan, so this is likely a read error. The limits of the CDR3 on the DNA are not certain, so only TCRdb's listed CDR3 is given. The rearrangement uses TRBV2 and TRBJ2-7; the tabulated D call, TRBD1, remains unverified against the DNA. Inclusive of both ends, the CDR3 amounts to 13 amino acids. The germline V gene has CDR1 SNHLY and CDR2 FYNNEI. CDR3: CASSDPPRPGGLL.

The chain links TRBV28 to TRBJ2-4; 7 nucleotides match TRBD2. V gave up 7 bases and J gave up 3 bases; unmatched junction bases: 12. From germline, CDR1 is MDHEN and CDR2 SYDVKM. The CDR3 totals 16 residues. This CDR3 is CASTVAGVRGKNIQYF. The CDR3 DNA follows: TGTGCCAGCACTGTCGCGGGAGTTCGAGGCAAAAACATTCAGTACTTC.

V gene TRBV4-2 combines with J gene TRBJ2-1; 10 nucleotides line up with TRBD2. The CDR3 is 16 residues long. Looked up from germline, CDR1 is LGHNA and CDR2 is YNFKEQ. The trim removed 0 bases at V and 7 bases at J, leaving 6 bases unmatched. The CDR3: CASSQDVGLADNEQFF. CDR3 nucleotide sequence: TGTGCCAGCAGCCAAGATGTAGGACTAGCGGATAATGAGCAGTTCTTC.

The chain recombines TRBV4-3 with TRBJ2-5; D call uncertain. V lost 4 bases, J lost 5 bases, and 14 bases lay in between. The CDR3 runs to 14 residues. CDR1 and CDR2 (germline): LGHNA, YSLEER. CDR3 nucleotide sequence: TGCGCCAGCAGCCTCTCTAATGGGCGGGAGACCCAGTACTTC. It is translated as CASSLSNGRETQYF.

The chain combines TRBV29-1 with TRBJ1-2; perhaps TRBD1 as D (6 bases). Germline CDR1 and CDR2: SQVTM and ANQGSEA. The germline V and J ends were trimmed by 6 bases and 4 bases, with 27 bases remaining between them. The CDR3 length is 17 residues. CDR3 in amino acids: CSVNLRPTGAVFYGYTF. CDR3 DNA: TGCAGCGTCAACCTCCGCCCCACGGGGGCGGTCTTCTATGGCTACACCTTC.

This sequence joins TRBV5-6 and TRBJ2-3; D perhaps matches TRBD2 (5 bases). V was clipped by 3 bases and J by 0 bases, with 14 bases between them. The CDR3 runs to 16 residues. CDR1 is SGHDT, CDR2 YYEEEE, per germline. For the CDR3, the DNA is TGTGCCAGCAGCTCCGAGCGGAGTGCTAGCACAGATACGCAGTATTTT. This translates into CASSSERSASTDTQYF.

The chain has TRBV27 and TRBJ2-5; D remains ambiguous. This CDR3 region has 14 residues. The germline V and J ends were trimmed by 2 bases and 7 bases, with 14 bases remaining between them. The germline V gene encodes CDR1 MNHEY and CDR2 SMNVEV (reference sequence). CDR3 region: CASSLGIDLRTQYF. The DNA for the CDR3 is TGTGCCAGCAGTTTAGGTATCGATTTAAGGACCCAGTACTTC.

The chain combines TRBV30 with TRBJ1-2; possibly TRBD1 for D (5 bases). The CDR3 totals 13 residues. Germline-derived CDR1 and CDR2 are GTSNPN and SVGIG (reference sequence). The V gene lost 4 bases and the J gene lost 2 bases, with 11 bases spanning the gap. The DNA for the CDR3 is TGTGCCTGGACGGACACCCGAAACTATGGCTACACCTTC. Translation gives CAWTDTRNYGYTF.

V gene TRBV9 combines with J gene TRBJ1-3; possible D gene TRBD1, 5 bases. There are 17 residues in the CDR3. The ends were cut back, 1 base at V and 0 bases at J, with 14 bases in the middle. Per the germline V gene, CDR1 is SGDLS and CDR2 is YYNGEE. The CDR3 DNA is TGTGCCAGCAGCGTAAGTGGGACCATGAGCTCTGGAAACACCATATATTTT. Translating it yields CASSVSGTMSSGNTIYF.

The V gene is TRBV7-9, the J gene TRBJ1-3; D is possibly TRBD1 (6 bases). V lost 3 bases and J lost 0, with 15 bases in between. Germline V gene lookup returns CDR1 SEHNR and CDR2 FQNEAQ (reference sequence). The CDR3 totals 17 residues. The CDR3 reads CASSLRPGQVSGNTIYF. The CDR3 DNA reads as TGTGCCAGCAGCTTGCGACCGGGACAAGTCTCTGGAAACACCATATATTTT.

The rearrangement links TRBV11-2 to TRBJ2-5; no firm D call. Germline V gene sequence: CDR1 SGHAT, CDR2 FQNNGV. The V end was cut by 1 base, the J end by 4 bases, with 7 bases between. The CDR3 length is 13 residues. Here the CDR3 DNA reads TGTGCCAGCAGCTTAGTAAACGGAGAGACCCAGTACTTC. Translating it yields CASSLVNGETQYF.

This chain joins TRBV7-2 and TRBJ1-4; 8 bases are a match to TRBD1. The V gene's germline CDR1 is SGHTA and CDR2 FQGNSA. With V trimmed by 5 bases and J by 8 bases, 10 bases remained unmatched. This CDR3 region has 15 residues. The CDR3 DNA is TGTGCCAGCAGCGAGAGGACAGGGAGCTGGGAAAAACTGTTTTTT. Protein: CASSERTGSWEKLFF.

The V gene is TRBV6-6, the J gene TRBJ2-1; D gene unclear. Germline values: CDR1 MNHNY, CDR2 SVGAGI (reference sequence). V was clipped by 8 bases and J by 8 bases, with 7 bases between them. The CDR3 runs to 10 residues. The CDR3 loop is CASGEYEQFF. The CDR3 region has the DNA TGTGCCAGCGGGGAATATGAGCAGTTCTTC.

The chain has TRBV10-2 and TRBJ2-1, with TRBD2 matching 14 bases. The V segment lost 9 bases and the J segment 8 bases; nucleotides outside the gene matches: 9. CDR1 WSHSY and CDR2 SAAADI come from the germline V gene. The CDR3 contains 15 residues. The CDR3 here is CASQPGTSGSYEQFF. CDR3 nucleotide sequence: TGCGCCAGTCAACCCGGGACTAGCGGGAGCTATGAGCAGTTCTTC.

This clone was observed a few times. The V and J genes are TRBV30 and TRBJ1-1; D ambiguous. This CDR3 is 16 amino acids long. Germline-derived CDR1 and CDR2 are GTSNPN and SVGIG (reference sequence). V was clipped by 2 bases and J by 6 bases, with 22 bases between them. The chain's CDR3 is CAWSLSSRRRMAEAFF. The CDR3 DNA reads as TGTGCCTGGAGTCTCAGCAGCCGCCGTCGTATGGCTGAAGCTTTCTTT.

The chain uses TRBV6-5 and TRBJ1-2, with D perhaps matching TRBD1 (6 bases). V dropped 6 bases and J dropped 4 bases, with 9 bases sitting between them. CDR1 is MNHEY and CDR2 is SVGAGI in the germline V gene. The CDR3 runs to 12 residues. DNA for the CDR3: TGTGCCAGCAGGATACAGGGCTATGGCTACACCTTC. It is translated as CASRIQGYGYTF.